These 19 T cell receptor beta chains share one sample of origin, sequenced in a study of cytomegalovirus exposure and HLA in healthy donors. Use of 60 Vbeta and 13 Jbeta primers characterized the PCR. Some clones are missing from TCRdb's copy, which holds only in-frame ones; the method was immunoSEQ multiplex PCR. The sample yields around 100,000 clones, 79% seen once. The specimen was PBMCs. The receptors were sampled from a female donor in good health and CMV-seropositive.

The CDR3 coding sequence is TGCGCCAGCAGCTTGCAGGGACAGGGAGGTGAAAAACTGTTTTTT. It specifies CASSLQGQGGEKLFF. The chain has TRBV5-1 and TRBJ1-4, with 9 bases matching TRBD1. With V trimmed by 1 base and J by 7 bases, 5 bases remained unmatched. CDR1 and CDR2 (germline): SGHRS, YFSETQ. The CDR3 runs to 15 residues.

This chain links TRBV27 with TRBJ2-7; 7 nucleotides match TRBD2. CDR3 length equals 15 residues. CDR1 and CDR2 (germline): MNHEY, SMNVEV (reference sequence). V was clipped by 6 bases and J by 3 bases; unmatched bases: 11. CDR3 residues: CASRPQRGGFYEQYF. Written as DNA, the CDR3 is TGTGCCAGCAGGCCGCAGCGGGGCGGATTCTACGAGCAGTACTTC.

The chain uses TRBV25-1 and TRBJ2-7, with TRBD2 identical over 9 bases. The CDR3 has 14 residues. Germline CDR1 reads MGHDK; CDR2 reads SYGVNS. V trimming: 10 bases; J trimming: 2 bases; junction bases outside the gene matches: 9. CDR3 in amino acids: CATKGGTSTYEQYF. CDR3 nucleotides: TGTGCCACCAAGGGGGGGACTAGCACCTACGAGCAGTACTTC.

The chain recombines TRBV5-1 with TRBJ2-3, with 16 bases identical to TRBD2. Germline V CDR1 and CDR2: SGHRS, YFSETQ. CDR3 length: 17 amino acids. The V and J ends lost 3 bases and 1 base, in that order; junction bases with no gene match: 2. The CDR3 reads CASSWGTSGRGTDTQYF. As DNA, the CDR3 is TGCGCCAGCAGCTGGGGGACTAGCGGGAGGGGCACAGATACGCAGTATTTT.

The chain carries TRBV30 and TRBJ2-5; 8 bases line up with TRBD1. The CDR3 covers 14 residues. Unmatched junction bases numbered 4, after V lost 3 bases and J lost 1 base. Germline CDR1 is GTSNPN and CDR2 is SVGIG (reference sequence). CDR3 DNA sequence: TGTGCCTGGAGACCCGGGACAGGCCAAGAGACCCAGTACTTC. Protein product: CAWRPGTGQETQYF.

This clone was observed a handful of times. The CDR3 sequence: CASSIGRGTGLDEQYF. In DNA, the CDR3 is TGTGCCAGTAGTATAGGGCGCGGGACAGGGTTGGACGAGCAGTACTTC. V and J are TRBV19 and TRBJ2-7; 9 nucleotides agree with TRBD1. The CDR3 loop spans 16 amino acids. The J segment lost 5 bases and the V segment lost 1 base, leaving 9 bases of the junction unmatched. Germline CDR1 is LNHDA and CDR2 is SQIVND (reference sequence).

The rearrangement links TRBV30 to TRBJ2-2; the D gene is possibly TRBD1 (6 bases). Germline-derived CDR1 and CDR2 are GTSNPN and SVGIG (reference sequence). The CDR3 sequence is 16 residues long. The V end was cut by 0 bases, the J end by 4 bases, with 15 bases between. In DNA form, the CDR3 reads TGTGCCTGGAGTGTTGTCCGACAGGTCTTCACCGGGGAGCTGTTTTTT. It encodes CAWSVVRQVFTGELFF.

This clone was observed a few times. V and J are TRBV18 and TRBJ2-1; possible D gene TRBD2, 6 bases. CDR1 is KGHSH, CDR2 LQKENI, per germline. This CDR3 region has 16 residues. V lost 1 base, J lost 2 bases, and 12 bases lay in between. Written as DNA, the CDR3 is TGTGCCAGCTCACCACAGGGTAGCGGACCCTACAATGAGCAGTTCTTC. Its translation is CASSPQGSGPYNEQFF.

This chain connects TRBV7-2 to TRBJ2-7; 8 nucleotides agree with TRBD2. V dropped 3 bases and J dropped 3; count of bases not matched to a gene: 10. Germline CDR1 reads SGHTA; CDR2 reads FQGNSA. The CDR3 totals 16 residues. CDR3 DNA: TGTGCCAGCAGCTTCGGGGCATCGGGGGGGGGCTACGAGCAGTACTTC. It is translated as CASSFGASGGGYEQYF.

This chain joins TRBV27 and TRBJ2-7; TRBD1 matches at 8 bases. Germline CDR1 is MNHEY and CDR2 is SMNVEV (reference sequence). V shed 3 bases, J shed 2 bases, and the junction held 6 bases outside the gene matches. This CDR3 is built from 15 residues. Written as DNA, the CDR3 is TGTGCCAGCAGTTTGACCGGACAGGGACCCTACGAGCAGTACTTC. Protein sequence: CASSLTGQGPYEQYF.

In regard to this clone: This sample includes further DNA sequences coding for the same CDR3. The rearrangement joins TRBV6-6 to TRBJ2-3, with TRBD1 as a possible D gene (6 bases). This CDR3 spans 16 amino acids. Germline CDR1 reads MNHNY; CDR2 reads SVGAGI (reference sequence). Trimming took 0 bases from V and 2 from J, leaving 12 bases between them. DNA for the CDR3: TGTGCCAGCAGTTACTCTAGGGGGAGATCCACAGATACGCAGTATTTT. Amino acids: CASSYSRGRSTDTQYF.

V is TRBV14 and J is TRBJ2-1; 10 bases align to TRBD2. The junction had 8 bases not matched to a gene; V was cut back by 0 bases and J by 3 bases. Germline CDR1 is SGHDN and CDR2 is FVKESK. This CDR3 has 18 amino acids. The DNA of the CDR3 is TGTGCCAGCAGCCAAGATATCACTAGCGGGAAAAACTACAATGAGCAGTTCTTC. It is translated as CASSQDITSGKNYNEQFF.

This clone was detected only once. This chain links TRBV27 with TRBJ2-1, with a tentative D call TRBD1 (6 bases). The germline gives CDR1 MNHEY, CDR2 SMNVEV (reference sequence). CDR3 length equals 13 residues. V was pared by 3 bases and J by 9 bases, with 12 bases between. The CDR3 region has the DNA TGTGCCAGCAGTTTTGTAGGGGGTTCTGAGCAGTTCTTC. This encodes CASSFVGGSEQFF.

This chain links TRBV2 with TRBJ2-1; 11 bases match TRBD2. The CDR3 consists of 17 residues. V lost 4 bases, J lost 1 base, and 6 bases stayed unmatched. Germline loops: CDR1 SNHLY, CDR2 FYNNEI. CDR3 loop: CASSGLLAGASYNEQFF. CDR3 in DNA: TGTGCCAGCAGTGGGCTACTAGCGGGGGCTTCCTACAATGAGCAGTTCTTC.

Sample share makes this clone medium-sized (0.01 to 0.1%). The gene calls are TRBV11-2 and TRBJ2-7; D perhaps matches TRBD2 (7 bases). V lost 5 bases to trimming and J lost 0 bases, with 17 bases between them. The CDR3 extends over 16 amino acids. CDR1 SGHAT and CDR2 FQNNGV come from the germline V gene. CDR3 DNA: TGTGCCAGCAGCCCGGGCAAAGGGGGGGACTCCTACGAGCAGTACTTC. It is translated as CASSPGKGGDSYEQYF.

The chain recombines TRBV14 with TRBJ2-3; weak D call: TRBD2 (6 bases). The CDR3 contains 16 residues. Looked up from germline, CDR1 is SGHDN and CDR2 is FVKESK. V lost 3 bases, J lost 0 bases, and 13 bases lay in between. The CDR3 nucleotides read TGTGCCAGCAGCCAGAACTCCGGGACTAGCACAGATACGCAGTATTTT. Protein: CASSQNSGTSTDTQYF.

V usage is TRBV5-6 and J usage is TRBJ2-2; the D gene is possibly TRBD1 (6 bases). CDR3 length: 15 amino acids. Per germline, CDR1 SGHDT and CDR2 YYEEEE. V was clipped by 0 bases and J by 7 bases, with 13 bases between them. Here the CDR3 reads CASSLDRAVIGELFF. As DNA, the CDR3 is TGTGCCAGCAGCTTGGACAGGGCAGTTATCGGGGAGCTGTTTTTT. Variable domain in full (rest from reference TRBV5-6 and TRBJ2-2): DAGVTQSPTHLIKTRGQQVTLRCSPKSGHDTVSWYQQALGQGPQFIFQYYEEEERQRGNFPDRFSGHQFPNYSSELNVNALLLGDSALYLCASSLDRAVIGELFFGEGSRLTVL.

This clone was detected only a few times. The rearrangement joins TRBV5-6 to TRBJ2-7; D unresolved. Trimming shortened V by 5 bases and J by 9 bases, and 15 bases separated the two germline ends. The CDR3 has 12 residues. Germline assignment: CDR1 SGHDT and CDR2 YYEEEE. The CDR3, as DNA: TGTGCCAGCAGTTCCGACCACTCTAGGCAGTACTTC. Protein sequence: CASSSDHSRQYF.

The gene calls are TRBV6-5 and TRBJ1-1; no clear D gene. The ends were cut back, 0 bases at V and 5 bases at J, with 7 bases in the middle. Germline-derived CDR1 and CDR2 are MNHEY and SVGAGI. The CDR3 loop spans 13 amino acids. The CDR3 sequence: CASSYSAGTEAFF. The CDR3 DNA reads as TGTGCCAGCAGTTACTCGGCGGGGACTGAAGCTTTCTTT.